Included here is one TCR beta chain sequence, with context. One entry per CDR3 protein, called by TCRdb with MiXCR from the 5' RACE reads. The sample includes about 63,000 distinct CDR3 sequences, about a sixth of them seen just once. The data stem from a study of T cells of healthy individuals. The CDR3 spans 15 residues. V shed 3 bases, J shed 3 bases, and the junction held 6 bases outside the gene matches. The germline CDR1 and CDR2 sequences are LGHNA and YNFKEQ. This receptor was obtained from a human donor in good health. The chain carries TRBV4-2 and TRBJ2-7, with 9 bases lining up with TRBD2. Written as DNA, the CDR3 is TGTGCCAGCAGCCAGACGAGCGGGGGGTTCTACGAGCAGTACTTC. Encoded protein: CASSQTSGGFYEQYF.